A single sample is the source of the 10 T cell receptor beta chains below, sequenced in a study of T cell responses to AZD1222 COVID-19 vaccine. Method: immunoSEQ multiplex PCR; TCRdb's copy keeps in-frame clones and lacks some. Among some 98,000 clones, roughly 84% were seen once, and the ten largest hold 14%. The sample was peripheral blood, taken 28 days after the second AZD1222 dose. All receptors derive from an adult who received the AZD1222 COVID-19 vaccine.

The V call is TRBV3-1 (or the pseudogene TRBV3-2), the J call TRBJ2-5, with 8 bases that match TRBD2. The CDR3 has 15 residues. CDR1 and CDR2 from the germline V gene are LGHDT and YNNKEL (reference sequence). Trimming at V came to 3 bases and at J to 4 bases, leaving 7 bases not matched to a gene. CDR3 in amino acids: CASSQPRTSRETQYF. In DNA, the CDR3 is TGTGCCAGCAGCCAGCCCCGGACTAGCCGAGAGACCCAGTACTTC.

This clone was observed a single time. J is TRBJ2-5 and V is TRBV3-1 (or the pseudogene TRBV3-2); 8 bases map to TRBD2. Per germline, CDR1 LGHDT and CDR2 YNNKEL (reference sequence). J was trimmed by 5 bases and V by 3 bases; bases with no gene match: 8. This CDR3 has 15 residues. The CDR3 DNA is TGTGCCAGCAGCCATTCGGGACTAGGAGCGGAGACCCAGTACTTC. This translates into CASSHSGLGAETQYF.

This sequence joins TRBV10-3 and TRBJ1-1, with D tentatively TRBD1 (5 bases). Per germline, CDR1 ENHRY and CDR2 SYGVKD. The germline V and J ends were trimmed by 7 bases and 4 bases, with 19 bases remaining between them. CDR3 length: 15 amino acids. CDR3 amino acids: CAINEGAPQGTEAFF. The DNA for the CDR3 is TGTGCCATCAACGAGGGAGCCCCCCAGGGCACTGAAGCTTTCTTT.

The rearrangement joins TRBV7-9 to TRBJ2-5; 12 bases map to TRBD1. The CDR3 totals 15 residues. Germline assignment: CDR1 SEHNR and CDR2 FQNEAQ (reference sequence). V was clipped by 5 bases and J by 6 bases; unmatched bases: 7. The CDR3 sequence: CASSPGTGGRQTQYF. Here the CDR3 DNA reads TGTGCCAGCAGCCCCGGGACAGGGGGCAGGCAGACCCAGTACTTC.

The chain recombines TRBV9 with TRBJ2-1, with 9 positions matching TRBD2. The CDR3 totals 20 residues. Trimming at V came to 3 bases and at J to 0 bases, leaving 16 bases not matched to a gene. Looked up from germline, CDR1 is SGDLS and CDR2 is YYNGEE. CDR3: CASSGHSGGRVMSSYNEQFF. The DNA of the CDR3 is TGTGCCAGCAGCGGACATTCGGGCGGGAGGGTGATGAGCTCCTACAATGAGCAGTTCTTC. Combining the CDR3 with reference TRBV9 and TRBJ2-1 gives the whole variable domain DSGVTQTPKHLITATGQRVTLRCSPRSGDLSVYWYQQSLDQGLQFLIQYYNGEERAKGNILERFSAQQFPDLHSELNLSSLELGDSALYFCASSGHSGGRVMSSYNEQFFGPGTRLTVL.

The CDR3 region is CSVETGDTQEKLFF. CDR3 nucleotide sequence: TGCAGCGTAGAGACAGGGGACACTCAAGAAAAACTGTTTTTT. The chain uses TRBV29-1 and TRBJ1-4; 8 bases map to TRBD1. Germline V gene lookup returns CDR1 SQVTM and CDR2 ANQGSEA. Germline trimming cut 6 bases from V and 8 bases from J; bases unmatched to any gene: 11. The CDR3 covers 14 residues.

This clone was recorded a few times. The chain links TRBV28 to TRBJ2-2; 9 bases are a match to TRBD2. The CDR3 contains 14 residues. The J segment lost 5 bases and the V segment lost 6 bases, leaving 4 bases of the junction unmatched. Germline V gene sequence: CDR1 MDHEN, CDR2 SYDVKM. This CDR3 is CASRTSGGTGELFF. The CDR3 nucleotides are TGTGCCAGCAGGACTAGCGGAGGGACCGGGGAGCTGTTTTTT.

The genes are TRBV15 and TRBJ1-1; D gene uncertain. Germline V gives CDR1 LNHNV, CDR2 YYDKDF (reference sequence). CDR3 size: 13 residues. V lost 0 bases to trimming and J lost 4 bases, with 6 bases between them. CDR3 in DNA: TGTGCCACCAGCAGAGAGGCCATCACTGAAGCTTTCTTT. This gives the protein CATSREAITEAFF. The variable domain in full, completed from reference TRBV15 and TRBJ1-1, reads DAMVIQNPRYQVTQFGKPVTLSCSQTLNHNVMYWYQQKSSQAPKLLFHYYDKDFNNEADTPDNFQSRRPNTSFCFLDIRSPGLGDTAMYLCATSREAITEAFFGQGTRLTVV.

This CDR3 reads CATSRSGGPNEQFF. As DNA, the CDR3 is TGTGCCACCAGCAGGTCTGGGGGGCCAAATGAGCAGTTCTTC. The chain is built from TRBV15 and TRBJ2-1, with D perhaps given as TRBD1 or TRBD2 (6 bases each). Trimming cost V 3 bases and J 7 bases, with 13 bases left between them. Germline CDR1 is LNHNV and CDR2 is YYDKDF (reference sequence). The CDR3 runs 14 residues. Variable domain in full (rest from reference TRBV15 and TRBJ2-1): DAMVIQNPRYQVTQFGKPVTLSCSQTLNHNVMYWYQQKSSQAPKLLFHYYDKDFNNEADTPDNFQSRRPNTSFCFLDIRSPGLGDTAMYLCATSRSGGPNEQFFGPGTRLTVL.

This chain links TRBV19 with TRBJ1-1; tentatively, D is TRBD1 (6 bases). The CDR3 contains 12 residues. Germline CDR1 and CDR2: LNHDA and SQIVND (reference sequence). The V and J ends lost 3 bases and 10 bases respectively, with 12 bases between them. Here the CDR3 reads CASSIRDTRAFF. CDR3 DNA sequence: TGTGCCAGTAGTATTCGGGACACACGAGCTTTCTTT.